Reported below is one T cell receptor beta chain. Its antigen is currently not known. Nothing much larger sits one base from this clone, and base qualities are not available. The CDR3 regions of human TCRbeta chains were analyzed by immunosequencing. The authors' analysis ran thus. Repertoire TCRs were checked for matches against a reference library of SARS-CoV-2-specific TCRs that had been generated using the MIRA antigen-specificity platform. Breadth was defined as the fraction of unique TCRs that were SARS-CoV-2-associated, and depth was defined as the fraction of total T cells that were SARS-CoV-2-associated. Using the MIRA data, every spike-specific TCR was mapped to the spike region that the TCR reacted to and assigned to either a CD4 or a CD8 class. Log10-transformed breadth and depth values were compared by one-way ANOVA with Sidak's multiple comparisons tests. Not all clones reach the TCRdb copy of this immuneACCESS table, which keeps in-frame sequences only. Checked studies attribute under half of the gap to unresolved V genes and leave the rest unexplained. V and J calls and clone size follow that table, whereas D and trimming were derived from the DNA. Counted in this sample were some 140,000 clones; about 90% of them appeared once. The ten largest clonotypes hold approximately 2% of the sample.

These data are taken from a study of T cell responses to AZD1222 COVID-19 vaccine (dated by TCRdb to about 2021). Context from the whole study: AZD1222 recipients given second doses at about 4 weeks or at about 12 weeks were pooled, since spike-specific TCR depth and breadth were not found to differ between the two schedules. TCR sequencing was performed for some 250 trial participants, of whom around 200 were given two doses of AZD1222 and approximately 25 were given two doses of MenACWY control vaccine. Trial participants were enrolled by age into subgroups of 18-55, 56-69 and 70-plus years, and about 150, 27 and 61 TCR-sequenced participants, respectively, were included in these subgroups. Overall study results and their limits: After two AZD1222 doses, both the breadth and the depth of spike-specific TCRs were significantly higher than at day 0 and than in MenACWY recipients. Participants were mostly white British and included more females than males, and it was suggested by the authors that clonal diversity may have been underestimated. The 56-69-year group was small, and its depth increase did not reach significance, likely because of low power. Conclusions about previously exposed vaccinees are limited, since just six AZD1222 recipients were seropositive for SARS-CoV-2 at baseline. The vaccine-associated CD4 TCRs covered the entire spike protein, and the dominant responses fell in regions 160-218 and 743-854. Epitopes outside the regions mutated in the B.1.351 and B.1.1.7 variants were reportedly recognized by nearly half of the unique spike-specific TCRs. No day 14 peak-response samples were available, so repertoires were characterized only after the peak T cell response.

The CDR3 covers 17 residues, taking in both the cysteine and the phenylalanine. Kept here is only the CDR3 DNA, which spans 51 bases and is read in frame from base 1. Trimming removed 1 base from V and 0 bases from J, leaving 15 bases between the germline ends. Via the germline V gene, CDR1 is SGHDN and CDR2 FVKESK. Interpreted using the paper, the time point label stands for: baseline before first vaccination. Samples from vaccinated people were obtained from the UK trials COV001 and COV002, which included a single-blind randomized controlled phase 2/3 trial of AZD1222 (ChAdOx1 nCoV-19) in healthy adults. Trial participant PBMC samples were collected at day 0 and day 28 after the second dose for TCRbeta chain sequencing.

In this chain, TRBV14 is recombined with TRBJ1-1; a tentative D match to TRBD1 spans 6 bases. The sample in question was peripheral blood, obtained on day 0 of AZD1222 vaccination. The receptor's source is an adult in good health. At the DNA level, the sequence is TGTGCCAGCAGCCAAGTTCTTACAGGGAGGATGAACACTGAAGCTTTCTTT. Its protein product is CASSQVLTGRMNTEAFF. Here the CDR3 is joined to the reference TRBV14 and TRBJ1-1 genes, and the full variable domain is: EAGVTQFPSHSVIEKGQTVTLRCDPISGHDNLYWYRRVMGKEIKFLLHFVKESKQDESGMPNNRFLAERTGGTYSTLKVQPAELEDSGVYFCASSQVLTGRMNTEAFFGQGTRLTVV.